The rows below give T cell receptor beta chains drawn from one sample of a study of early T cells in non-severe SARS-CoV-2 infection. TCRdb analysed the 5' RACE reads with MiXCR anew, one entry per CDR3 protein. Of 35,000 to 55,000 distinct CDR3 sequences listed, about 23% are singletons. The input for sequencing was whole blood, taken at baseline. Source of these receptors: an adult who was a healthcare worker with PCR-confirmed SARS-CoV-2 infection or an uninfected control (not recorded which). The CDR3 runs from the conserved cysteine through the conserved F or W. A D gene is named only where the DNA matches it firmly. A row's size may be missing; if present it is once, few, many or a size class.

TRBV11-3,TRBJ2-7,few,-,TGTGCCAGCAGCTTAGGAGGTTTGACGGAACGTTACGAGCAGTACTTC,CASSLGGLTERYEQYF
TRBV3-1,TRBJ1-3,-,-,TGTGCCAGCAGCCAAGATCCGGGCATGACTGGAAACACCATATATTTT,CASSQDPGMTGNTIYF
TRBV7-2,TRBJ2-2,few,-,TGTGCCAGCAGCCGGAAGCGCACCGGGGAGCTGTTTTTT,CASSRKRTGELFF
TRBV11-2,TRBJ2-7,-,-,TGTGCCAGCAGCCTAGATTCCCCAAGCTCCTACGAGCAGTACTTC,CASSLDSPSSYEQYF
TRBV7-9,TRBJ2-3,few,TRBD2,TGTGCCAGCAGCCCCACTAGCGGGGGGCCAAGCACAGATACGCAGTATTTT,CASSPTSGGPSTDTQYF
TRBV6-2/TRBV6-3,TRBJ2-1,-,TRBD2,TGTGCCAGCAGCTATAGCGGGGGGGCGTTTGGTGAGCAGTTCTTC,CASSYSGGAFGEQFF
TRBV5-4,TRBJ2-3,-,TRBD1,TGTGCCAGCAGCCCCTCTCCGGGACAGACCACAGATACGCAGTATTTT,CASSPSPGQTTDTQYF
TRBV25-1,TRBJ2-2,-,-,TGTGCCAGCAGTATCAGACAGAACACCGGGGAGCTGTTTTTT,CASSIRQNTGELFF
TRBV12-5,TRBJ1-1,-,TRBD1,TGTGCTAGTGGTCCCCAGGGGGCTAACACTGAAGCTTTCTTT,CASGPQGANTEAFF
TRBV9,TRBJ1-1,-,-,TGTGCCAGCAGCGTATTGGACAGCAACACTGAAGCTTTCTTT,CASSVLDSNTEAFF
TRBV2,TRBJ2-3,few,TRBD1,TGTGCCACCCCAGGGGGACAGAGCACAGATACGCAGTATTTT,CATPGGQSTDTQYF
TRBV2,TRBJ1-1,-,-,TGTGCCAGCGGGCAGGGAGAGAGCACTGAAGCTTTCTTT,CASGQGESTEAFF
TRBV20-1,TRBJ2-4,-,TRBD2,TGCAGTAGCGGGGAGGGTTCCAAAAACATTCAGTACTTC,CSSGEGSKNIQYF
TRBV6-1,TRBJ1-1,-,-,TGTGCCAGCAGTGCCCTCCGGGACGGGGGGATAGAAGCTTTCTTT,CASSALRDGGIEAFF